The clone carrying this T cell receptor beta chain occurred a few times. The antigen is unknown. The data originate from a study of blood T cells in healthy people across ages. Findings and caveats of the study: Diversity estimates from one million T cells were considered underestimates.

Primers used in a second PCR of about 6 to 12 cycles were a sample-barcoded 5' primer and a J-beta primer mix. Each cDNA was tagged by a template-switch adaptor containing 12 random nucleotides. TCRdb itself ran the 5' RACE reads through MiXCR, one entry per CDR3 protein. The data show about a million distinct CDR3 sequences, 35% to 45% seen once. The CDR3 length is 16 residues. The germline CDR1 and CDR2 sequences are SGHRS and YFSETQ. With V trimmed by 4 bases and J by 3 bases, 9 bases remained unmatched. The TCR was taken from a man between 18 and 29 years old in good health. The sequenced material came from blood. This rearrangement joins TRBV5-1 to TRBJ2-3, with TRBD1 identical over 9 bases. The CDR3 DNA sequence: TGCGCCAGCAGCGTACAGGGGGCAGTAAGTACAGATACGCAGTATTTT. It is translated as CASSVQGAVSTDTQYF.